Listed below are T cell receptor beta chains from one sample, sequenced in a study of cytomegalovirus exposure and HLA in healthy donors. Using immunoSEQ multiplex PCR, the repertoire was profiled, and TCRdb retains in-frame clones only, with some absent. This table has about 120,000 clones, approximately 71% appearing once. What was sequenced was PBMCs. The receptors were gathered from a woman aged 45-60 years in good health and CMV-seronegative. Each CDR3 is given with its conserved first and last residue. The D gene is left open where the match is weak. Some rows have no size entry. The others give once, few or many, or a class for an expanded clone.

V gene	clone size	D gene	J gene	CDR3 DNA	CDR3 protein
TRBV7-8	NA	TRBD2	TRBJ2-1	TGTGCCAGCAGCCCCGCGGGGGTAACACACAATGAGCAGTTCTTC	CASSPAGVTHNEQFF
TRBV7-3	NA	TRBD1	TRBJ2-2	TGTGCCAGCAGCAAAACAGGGGGGAACACCGGGGAGCTGTTTTTT	CASSKTGGNTGELFF
TRBV7-3	NA	NA	TRBJ2-1	TGTGCCAGCAGCTTAACGGGACTGCTTTACAATGAGCAGTTCTTC	CASSLTGLLYNEQFF
TRBV7-2	few	NA	TRBJ1-1	TGTGCCAGCAGCCCACGGGGTTCGGTAAAAGCTTTCTTT	CASSPRGSVKAFF
TRBV6-5	NA	NA	TRBJ2-7	TGTGCCAGCAGCCACCAAGGGGTCGAGCAGTACTTC	CASSHQGVEQYF
TRBV18	NA	NA	TRBJ1-3	TGTGCCACCTCGGAGGCCGCGGGAAACACCATATATTTT	CATSEAAGNTIYF
TRBV4-1	few	NA	TRBJ2-2	TGCGCCAGCAGCCAAGAAGTTCCAGTCGCCGACACCGGGGAGCTGTTTTTT	CASSQEVPVADTGELFF
TRBV7-3	NA	TRBD2	TRBJ2-3	TGTGCCGGCAGCTTAACGGGAGGGGAGGGAACAGATACGCAGTATTTT	CAGSLTGGEGTDTQYF
TRBV6-5	NA	NA	TRBJ1-2	TGTGCCAGCAGTGAACTCGCGGATGGCTACACCTTC	CASSELADGYTF
TRBV19	NA	NA	TRBJ1-1	TGTGCCAGTAGAGTCGGGGTGGAAGCTTTCTTT	CASRVGVEAFF
TRBV19	few	NA	TRBJ1-3	TGTGCCAGTAGTATTATCTCTGGAAACACCATATATTTT	CASSIISGNTIYF
TRBV7-2	NA	NA	TRBJ2-5	TGTGCCAGCAGCCGTGACAGGCGACAAGAGACCCAGTACTTC	CASSRDRRQETQYF
TRBV10-3	few	NA	TRBJ2-1	TGTGCCATCAGTGAGTCGACCTCTAGCAGCAGCTCCTACAATGAGCAGTTCTTC	CAISESTSSSSSYNEQFF
TRBV28	NA	TRBD2	TRBJ2-7	TGTGCCAGCAGCCGGGGACTAGCGGGGACCTACGAGCAGTACTTC	CASSRGLAGTYEQYF
TRBV28	NA	NA	TRBJ1-3	TGTGCCAGCAGAGACAGGTTTCTCGTAAACACCATATATTTT	CASRDRFLVNTIYF
TRBV7-2	NA	TRBD2	TRBJ2-3	TGTGCCAGCAGCTTAGCTGTAGCGGGAGGCGCAGATACGCAGTATTTT	CASSLAVAGGADTQYF
TRBV27	NA	TRBD1	TRBJ1-5	TGTGCCAGCCAGCCGTTTCCGGGACAGCCTTATAGCAATCAGCCCCAGCATTTT	CASQPFPGQPYSNQPQHF
TRBV2	NA	NA	TRBJ1-3	TGTGCCAGCAGTGAATCCGGGTTATCTGGAAACACCATATATTTT	CASSESGLSGNTIYF
TRBV15	NA	TRBD1	TRBJ1-3	TGTGCCACCAGCGGAACCGGGACAGGATTCTCTGGAAACACCATATATTTT	CATSGTGTGFSGNTIYF
TRBV14	NA	NA	TRBJ1-4	TGTGCCAGCAGCCAGAACGGAGGGAGCGGGTGGAACGAAAAACTGTTTTTT	CASSQNGGSGWNEKLFF